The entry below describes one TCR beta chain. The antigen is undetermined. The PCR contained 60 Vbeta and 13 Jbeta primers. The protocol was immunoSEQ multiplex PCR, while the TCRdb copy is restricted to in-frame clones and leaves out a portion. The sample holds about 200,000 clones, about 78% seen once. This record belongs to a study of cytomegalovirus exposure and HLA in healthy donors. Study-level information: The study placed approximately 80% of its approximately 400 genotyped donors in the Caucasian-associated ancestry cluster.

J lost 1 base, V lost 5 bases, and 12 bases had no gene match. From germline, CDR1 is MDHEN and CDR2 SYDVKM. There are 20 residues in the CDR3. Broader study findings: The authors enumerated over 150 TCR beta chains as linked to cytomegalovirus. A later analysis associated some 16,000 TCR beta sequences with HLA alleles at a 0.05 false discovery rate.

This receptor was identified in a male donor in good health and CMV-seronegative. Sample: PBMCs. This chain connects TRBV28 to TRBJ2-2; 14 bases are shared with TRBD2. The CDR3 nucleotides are TGTGCCAGCAGTCCTAGGTTCCGAGGACTAGCGGGAGGGAACACCGGGGAGCTGTTTTTT. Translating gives CASSPRFRGLAGGNTGELFF. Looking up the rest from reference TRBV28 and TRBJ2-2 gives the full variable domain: DVKVTQSSRYLVKRTGEKVFLECVQDMDHENMFWYRQDPGLGLRLIYFSYDVKMKEKGDIPEGYSVSREKKERFSLILESASTNQTSMYLCASSPRFRGLAGGNTGELFFGEGSRLTVL.